One and the same sample provided the 21 T cell receptor beta chains below, sequenced in a study of cytomegalovirus exposure and HLA in healthy donors. In the PCR, 60 Vbeta and 13 Jbeta primers were used. Clones were sequenced by immunoSEQ multiplex PCR, and TCRdb holds only the in-frame ones, with some missing. The table lists some 130,000 clones, 80% of them singletons. Sequencing was carried out using PBMCs. The receptors derive from a man under 40 in good health.

CDR3 DNA sequence: TGTGCCAGCAGCCCCCGATTCGGAGGGACCACAGATACGCAGTATTTT. Its protein product is CASSPRFGGTTDTQYF. The chain links TRBV7-3 to TRBJ2-3; weak D call: TRBD2 (6 bases). Germline values: CDR1 SGHTA, CDR2 FQGTGA. This CDR3 region has 16 residues. The V and J ends lost 5 bases and 2 bases respectively, with 17 bases between them.

J is TRBJ1-6 and V is TRBV7-3, with D unclear. V was shortened by 5 bases and J by 7 bases, with 15 bases between the two germline ends. Germline CDR1 and CDR2: SGHTA and FQGTGA. The CDR3 loop spans 15 amino acids. CDR3: CASSLMGGSNSPLHF. CDR3 in DNA: TGTGCCAGCAGCCTCATGGGCGGGTCCAATTCACCCCTCCACTTT.

In its sample, this clone was seen a few times. This chain joins TRBV9 and TRBJ1-5, with 10 nucleotides matching TRBD1. V lost 3 bases to trimming and J lost 6 bases; unmatched junction nucleotides: 9. This CDR3 region has 16 residues. Germline V gene sequence: CDR1 SGDLS, CDR2 YYNGEE. The DNA of the CDR3 is TGTGCCAGCAGCGGAGCCGGGACAGGGGACTTTCAGCCCCAGCATTTT. This gives the protein CASSGAGTGDFQPQHF. Combining the CDR3 with reference TRBV9 and TRBJ1-5 gives the whole variable domain DSGVTQTPKHLITATGQRVTLRCSPRSGDLSVYWYQQSLDQGLQFLIQYYNGEERAKGNILERFSAQQFPDLHSELNLSSLELGDSALYFCASSGAGTGDFQPQHFGDGTRLSIL.

The rearrangement links TRBV29-1 to TRBJ2-3; a possible D gene is TRBD1 (5 bases). V was shortened by 7 bases and J by 2 bases, with 16 bases between the two germline ends. Germline CDR1 reads SQVTM; CDR2 reads ANQGSEA. The CDR3 has 14 residues. The CDR3 reads CSGRDRSITDTQYF. The CDR3 DNA is TGCAGCGGTAGAGACAGATCAATCACAGATACGCAGTATTTT.

The chain's CDR3 is CASKGSGLASPAGHEQFF. CDR3 sequence (DNA): TGTGCCAGCAAAGGGTCGGGACTAGCGAGTCCGGCCGGCCATGAGCAGTTCTTC. The chain joins TRBV11-2 to TRBJ2-1, with TRBD2 identical over 10 bases. This CDR3 has 18 residues. The trim removed 7 bases at V and 8 bases at J, leaving 20 bases unmatched. The V gene's germline CDR1 is SGHAT and CDR2 FQNNGV.

The chain carries TRBV11-3 and TRBJ1-3; a possible D gene is TRBD1 (5 bases). The CDR3 spans 17 residues. CDR1 is SGHNT, CDR2 YENEEA, per germline. V dropped 6 bases and J dropped 2 bases, with 20 bases sitting between them. CDR3 protein: CASSPQLGQPTGNTIYF. DNA of the CDR3: TGTGCCAGCAGTCCACAGCTGGGGCAGCCGACTGGAAACACCATATATTTT. Full variable domain (missing parts from reference TRBV11-3 and TRBJ1-3): EAGVVQSPRYKIIEKKQPVAFWCNPISGHNTLYWYLQNLGQGPELLIRYENEEAVDDSQLPKDRFSAERLKGVDSTLKIQPAELGDSAVYLCASSPQLGQPTGNTIYFGEGSWLTVV.

The chain uses TRBV6-1 and TRBJ1-2; a possible D gene is TRBD1 (5 bases). Germline V gene lookup returns CDR1 MNHNS and CDR2 SASEGT. This CDR3 spans 15 amino acids. V shed 1 base and J shed 4 bases, with 13 bases lying between them. The CDR3 sequence: CASSEDRRPTYGYTF. The CDR3 nucleotides are TGTGCCAGCAGTGAAGACAGGAGACCGACCTATGGCTACACCTTC.

The chain joins TRBV5-1 to TRBJ2-1; D might be TRBD1 (5 bases). Trimming removed 4 bases at V and 11 bases at J, with 13 bases between. The germline gives CDR1 SGHRS, CDR2 YFSETQ. This CDR3 is built from 12 residues. DNA of the CDR3: TGCGCCAGCAGCACCTCTAGGGGTCAGCAGTTCTTC. Residues: CASSTSRGQQFF.

CDR3 nucleotide sequence: TGTGCCAGCCAAACAGGGAGCGGAATCACAGATACGCAGTATTTT. This sequence encodes CASQTGSGITDTQYF. The chain has TRBV19 and TRBJ2-3, with D perhaps TRBD1 (6 bases). The CDR3 contains 15 residues. Trimming removed 9 bases from V and 2 bases from J, with 18 bases in between. Per the germline V gene, CDR1 is LNHDA and CDR2 is SQIVND (reference sequence).

Comments on this clone: The junction shows a germline mismatch at one end, possibly a read error. The chain links TRBV6-5 to TRBJ2-4; no reliable D call. The germline V gene has CDR1 MNHEY and CDR2 SVGAGI. CDR3 length equals 16 residues. The CDR3 DNA is TGTGCCAGCAGTTACTCGCTTCGTCAGGCCACAAACATTCAGTACTTC. Its translation: CASSYSLRQATNIQYF.

The chain links TRBV4-3 to TRBJ1-2; D ambiguous. CDR3 length equals 15 residues. CDR1 LGHNA and CDR2 YSLEER come from the germline V gene. Trimming removed 1 base at V and 4 bases at J, with 13 bases between. The CDR3 reads CASSQGLQWSYGYTF. CDR3 nucleotide sequence: TGCGCCAGCAGCCAAGGACTTCAGTGGAGCTATGGCTACACCTTC.

The V call is TRBV30, the J call TRBJ2-7, with D perhaps matching TRBD1 (7 bases). From germline, CDR1 is GTSNPN and CDR2 SVGIG (reference sequence). The CDR3 extends over 13 amino acids. The DNA for the CDR3 is TGTGCATCCGTGGGGGCAGGGGGGCGCGAGCAGTACTTC. Protein sequence: CASVGAGGREQYF.

The chain couples TRBV7-9 to TRBJ2-7; D is unresolved. The CDR3 is 14 residues long. The V and J ends lost 1 base and 2 bases respectively, with 9 bases between them. Germline CDR1 is SEHNR and CDR2 is FQNEAQ (reference sequence). The CDR3 nucleotides are TGTGCCAGCAGCTTAGAGACACAAGCCTACGAGCAGTACTTC. This sequence encodes CASSLETQAYEQYF. The full variable domain, completed using reference TRBV7-9 and TRBJ2-7, is DTGVSQNPRHKITKRGQNVTFRCDPISEHNRLYWYRQTLGQGPEFLTYFQNEAQLEKSRLLSDRFSAERPKGSFSTLEIQRTEQGDSAMYLCASSLETQAYEQYFGPGTRLTVT.

This clone was seen once. The gene calls are TRBV5-6 and TRBJ2-7, with 12 nucleotides matching TRBD2. The germline V gene has CDR1 SGHDT and CDR2 YYEEEE. The CDR3 sequence is 16 residues long. With V trimmed by 1 base and J by 7 bases, 9 bases remained unmatched. CDR3 sequence (DNA): TGTGCCAGCAGCTTGCGTCCTAGCGGGAGGGGATTGGAGCAGTACTTC. Its protein is CASSLRPSGRGLEQYF.

This chain joins TRBV7-9 and TRBJ2-1; 9 bases fit TRBD2. Trimming took 5 bases from V and 4 from J; bases not matched to a gene: 6. Germline V lookup: CDR1 SEHNR, CDR2 FQNEAQ (reference sequence). CDR3 length: 15 residues. The CDR3 bases are TGTGCCAGCAGCACCGGGACTAGCATTTACAATGAGCAGTTCTTC. This gives the protein CASSTGTSIYNEQFF.

This clone occurred a few times. This sequence joins TRBV27 and TRBJ1-3; 9 positions agree with TRBD1. Losses at the gene ends were 5 bases for V and 2 bases for J; bases not matched to a gene: 4. Germline V CDR1 and CDR2: MNHEY, SMNVEV (reference sequence). This CDR3 is built from 15 residues. The CDR3, as DNA: TGTGCCAGCAGTCCCCGACAGGGGGCTGGAAACACCATATATTTT. This gives the protein CASSPRQGAGNTIYF.

The genes are TRBV7-2 and TRBJ2-5; TRBD2 is a possible D gene (6 bases). This CDR3 comprises 14 residues. Germline V gene sequence: CDR1 SGHTA, CDR2 FQGNSA. Trimming took off 3 bases at V and 11 bases at J, with 19 bases between the two ends. CDR3 sequence: CASSLVAGPLEQYF. The CDR3 coding sequence is TGTGCCAGCAGCTTGGTGGCGGGACCGCTTGAGCAGTACTTC.

The V gene is TRBV4-1, the J gene TRBJ2-1, with 10 bases aligning to TRBD2. From germline, CDR1 is MGHRA and CDR2 YSYEKL. This CDR3 spans 17 amino acids. J lost 8 bases, V lost 0 bases, and 10 bases had no gene match. The CDR3 bases are TGCGCCAGCAGCCAAGATATAAGCGGGGGGGATCGGGATGAGCAGTTCTTC. Its translation is CASSQDISGGDRDEQFF.

The chain joins TRBV19 to TRBJ1-2, with 8 bases fitting TRBD1. The CDR3 length is 13 residues. Unmatched junction bases numbered 7, after V lost 5 bases and J lost 8 bases. The germline gives CDR1 LNHDA, CDR2 SQIVND (reference sequence). CDR3 in amino acids: CASSPGQGGGYTF. In DNA, the CDR3 is TGTGCCAGTAGTCCCGGACAGGGAGGGGGCTACACCTTC.

This chain uses TRBV18 with TRBJ2-2, with D perhaps matching TRBD1 (5 bases). Looked up from germline, CDR1 is KGHSH and CDR2 is LQKENI. Trimming removed 3 bases at V and 7 bases at J, with 18 bases between. The CDR3 runs 16 residues. CDR3 in amino acids: CASSPQDTQDGGELFF. In nucleotides, the CDR3 is TGTGCCAGCTCACCCCAGGACACCCAGGATGGCGGGGAGCTGTTTTTT. The whole variable domain, remainder taken from reference TRBV18 and TRBJ2-2, is NAGVMQNPRHLVRRRGQEARLRCSPMKGHSHVYWYRQLPEEGLKFMVYLQKENIIDESGMPKERFSAEFPKEGPSILRIQQVVRGDSAAYFCASSPQDTQDGGELFFGEGSRLTVL.

V is TRBV19 and J is TRBJ2-1; the D gene is possibly TRBD1 (5 bases). V dropped 4 bases and J dropped 2 bases, with 12 bases sitting between them. Per the germline V gene, CDR1 is LNHDA and CDR2 is SQIVND (reference sequence). The CDR3 spans 15 residues. The CDR3 sequence: CASSNEAGTYNEQFF. In DNA, the CDR3 is TGTGCCAGTAGTAATGAGGCAGGGACCTACAATGAGCAGTTCTTC.